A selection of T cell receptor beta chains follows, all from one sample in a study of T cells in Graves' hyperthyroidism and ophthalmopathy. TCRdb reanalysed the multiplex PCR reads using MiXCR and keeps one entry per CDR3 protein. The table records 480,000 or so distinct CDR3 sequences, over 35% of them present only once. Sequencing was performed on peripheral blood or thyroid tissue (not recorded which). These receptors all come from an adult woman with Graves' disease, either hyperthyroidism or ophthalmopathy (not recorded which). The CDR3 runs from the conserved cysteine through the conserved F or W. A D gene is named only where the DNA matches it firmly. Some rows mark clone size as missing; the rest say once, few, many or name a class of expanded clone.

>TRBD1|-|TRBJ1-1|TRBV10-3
CAISEPGGVNTEAFF
TGTGCCATCAGTGAACCAGGGGGTGTGAACACTGAAGCTTTCTTT
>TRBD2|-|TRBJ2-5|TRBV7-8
CAGRAFQTSGDTLVETQYF
TGTGCCGGCAGAGCTTTCCAGACTAGCGGGGATACCTTAGTAGAGACCCAGTACTTC
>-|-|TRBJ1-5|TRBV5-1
CASSLIPGENQPQHF
TGCGCCAGCAGCTTGATCCCAGGAGAGAATCAGCCCCAGCATTTT
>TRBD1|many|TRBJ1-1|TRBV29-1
CSVPRDSRLNTEAFF
TGCAGCGTCCCGCGGGACAGCCGATTGAACACTGAAGCTTTCTTT
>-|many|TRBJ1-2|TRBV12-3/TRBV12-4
CASSYGHSSYGYTF
TGTGCCAGCAGTTACGGACATTCGTCCTATGGCTACACCTTC
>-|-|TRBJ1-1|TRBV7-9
CASDMSGDPNTEAFF
TGTGCCAGCGACATGTCCGGGGACCCGAACACTGAAGCTTTCTTT
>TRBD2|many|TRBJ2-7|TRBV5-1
CASRLTSGSSYEQYF
TGCGCCAGCAGACTGACTAGCGGGAGCTCTTACGAGCAGTACTTC
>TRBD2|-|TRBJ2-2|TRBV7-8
CASSQQGTTSPRFELFF
TGTGCCAGCAGCCAGCAAGGGACTACCTCCCCTCGATTTGAGCTGTTTTTT
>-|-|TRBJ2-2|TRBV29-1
CSAGQSMNTGELFF
TGCAGCGCAGGACAGAGCATGAACACCGGGGAGCTGTTTTTT
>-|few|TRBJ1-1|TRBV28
CASKWTGFTEAFF
TGTGCCAGCAAATGGACGGGATTCACTGAAGCTTTCTTT
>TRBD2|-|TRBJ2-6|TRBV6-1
CASSEAGGTGANVLTF
TGTGCCAGCAGTGAGGCGGGAGGGACTGGGGCCAACGTCCTGACTTTC
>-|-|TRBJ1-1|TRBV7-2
CASSQESGGGIVVWTEAFF
TGCGCCAGCAGCCAAGAGTCGGGGGGGGGGATCGTGGTTTGGACTGAAGCTTTCTTT
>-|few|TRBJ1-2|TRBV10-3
CAISESSGRPANYGYTF
TGTGCCATCAGTGAGTCATCGGGACGGCCCGCTAACTATGGCTACACCTTC
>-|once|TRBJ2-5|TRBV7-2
CASSSGHLQETQYF
TGTGCCAGCAGCTCGGGACACCTCCAAGAGACCCAGTACTTC
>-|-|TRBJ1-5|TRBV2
CASCPGGRGQPQHF
TGTGCCAGCTGCCCCGGCGGGAGGGGGCAGCCCCAGCATTTT
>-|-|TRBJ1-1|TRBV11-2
CASSPGTRYQNTEAFF
TGTGCCAGCAGCCCCGGGACACGATATCAGAACACTGAAGCTTTCTTT
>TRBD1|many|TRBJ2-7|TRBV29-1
CSVVGQGFYEQYF
TGCAGCGTTGTGGGACAGGGCTTCTACGAGCAGTACTTC
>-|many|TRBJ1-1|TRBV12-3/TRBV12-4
CASSLGVGAEAFF
TGTGCCAGCAGTTTGGGGGTGGGGGCAGAAGCTTTCTTT
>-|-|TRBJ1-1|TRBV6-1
CGSSEGFF
TGTGGCAGCAGTGAAGGTTTCTTT
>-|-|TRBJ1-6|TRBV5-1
CASSFGSLGSSPLHF
TGCGCCAGCAGCTTTGGGTCCCTTGGGAGCTCACCCCTCCACTTT
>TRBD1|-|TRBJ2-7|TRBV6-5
CASSLTGNAYEQYF
TGTGCCAGCAGTTTGACAGGGAACGCCTACGAGCAGTACTTC
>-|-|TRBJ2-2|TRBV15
CAASTNTGELFF
TGTGCCGCCAGCACAAACACCGGGGAGCTGTTTTTT
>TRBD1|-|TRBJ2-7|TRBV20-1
CSAHRDRTYEQYF
TGCAGTGCTCACCGGGACAGGACCTACGAGCAGTACTTC
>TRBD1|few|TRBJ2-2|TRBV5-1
CASSSGQGSISGELFF
TGCGCCAGCAGCTCGGGACAGGGGTCTATATCCGGGGAGCTGTTTTTT
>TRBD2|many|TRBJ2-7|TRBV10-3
CAIANSGNPQANEQYF
TGTGCCATCGCTAATAGCGGGAACCCTCAGGCAAACGAGCAGTACTTC
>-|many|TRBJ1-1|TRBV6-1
CASRHAGTYLTEAFF
TGTGCCAGCAGGCATGCCGGGACGTACCTCACTGAAGCTTTCTTT
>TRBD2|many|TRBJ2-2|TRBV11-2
CASRTSVSNTGELFF
TGTGCCAGCAGGACTAGCGTGTCGAACACCGGGGAGCTGTTTTTT
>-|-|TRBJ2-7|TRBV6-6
CASSYSSDSPYEQYF
TGTGCCAGCAGTTACTCGAGTGACAGTCCCTACGAGCAGTACTTC
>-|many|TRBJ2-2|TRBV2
CASSEASGGELFF
TGTGCCAGCAGTGAGGCGTCGGGCGGGGAGCTGTTTTTT
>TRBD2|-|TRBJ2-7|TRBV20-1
CSATYPIAGGAYEQYF
TGCAGTGCGACCTACCCCATAGCGGGAGGCGCCTACGAGCAGTACTTC
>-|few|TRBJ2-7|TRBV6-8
CASLSSRRDLVREQYF
TGTGCCAGCTTGAGTTCTCGGCGGGACCTTGTCCGCGAGCAGTACTTC
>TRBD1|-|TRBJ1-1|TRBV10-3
CAISDPSGTGVEAFF
TGTGCCATCAGTGATCCGAGCGGGACAGGAGTTGAAGCTTTCTTT
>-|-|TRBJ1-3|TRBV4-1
CASSQVRISGNTIYF
TGCGCCAGCAGCCAAGTCCGGATTTCTGGAAACACCATATATTTT
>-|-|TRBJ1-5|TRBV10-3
CAIRGGREGQPQHF
TGTGCCATCAGAGGGGGTAGGGAAGGGCAGCCCCAGCATTTT
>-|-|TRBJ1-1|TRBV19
CASRTNFRPNTEAFF
TGTGCCAGTAGAACGAATTTTAGGCCGAACACTGAAGCTTTCTTT
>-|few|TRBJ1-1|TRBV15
CATSRVGDSAEAFF
TGTGCCACCAGCAGAGTTGGGGATTCAGCTGAAGCTTTCTTT
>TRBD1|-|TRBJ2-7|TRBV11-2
CASSDWTGPAEQYF
TGTGCCAGCAGCGATTGGACAGGGCCTGCCGAGCAGTACTTC
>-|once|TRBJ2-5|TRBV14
CASSHVSVAGRETQYF
TGTGCCAGCAGCCATGTCTCGGTTGCGGGCAGAGAGACCCAGTACTTC
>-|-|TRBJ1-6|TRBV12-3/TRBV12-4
CASSPSSQHSPLHF
TGTGCCAGCAGCCCCTCAAGTCAACATTCACCCCTCCACTTT
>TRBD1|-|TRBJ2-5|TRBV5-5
CASSEFVGTEKETQYF
TGTGCCAGCAGTGAATTTGTCGGGACAGAGAAAGAGACCCAGTACTTC
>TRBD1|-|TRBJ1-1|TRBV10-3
CAISGGLVGTGNTEAFF
TGTGCCATCAGTGGAGGGTTAGTGGGGACAGGGAACACTGAAGCTTTCTTT
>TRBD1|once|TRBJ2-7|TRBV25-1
CASSRQGKTYEQYF
TGTGCCAGCAGCAGACAGGGCAAGACCTACGAGCAGTACTTC
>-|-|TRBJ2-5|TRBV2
CASTTGKTQYF
TGTGCCAGCACCACCGGGAAGACCCAGTACTTC
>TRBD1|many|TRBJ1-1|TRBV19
CASSPTGWTEAFF
TGTGCCAGTAGCCCGACAGGGTGGACTGAAGCTTTCTTT
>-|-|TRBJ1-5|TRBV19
CASTDGGVWSNQPQHF
TGTGCCAGTACCGATGGTGGGGTTTGGAGCAATCAGCCCCAGCATTTT
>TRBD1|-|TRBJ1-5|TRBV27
CASSPRDRANQPQHF
TGTGCCAGCAGCCCTCGAGACAGGGCGAATCAGCCCCAGCATTTT
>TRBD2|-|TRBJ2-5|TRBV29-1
CSSGGAEETQYF
TGCAGCTCGGGGGGGGCTGAAGAGACCCAGTACTTC
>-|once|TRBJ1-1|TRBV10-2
CASSGSQGWRTEAFF
TGCGCCAGCAGTGGGTCTCAAGGCTGGAGGACTGAAGCTTTCTTT
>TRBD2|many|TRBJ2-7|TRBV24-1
CATSDSGLAGYEQYF
TGTGCCACCAGTGATTCGGGACTAGCGGGCTACGAGCAGTACTTC
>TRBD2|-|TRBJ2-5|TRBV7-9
CASSHRGVQETQYF
TGTGCCAGCAGCCACCGGGGGGTACAAGAGACCCAGTACTTC
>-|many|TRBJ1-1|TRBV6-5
CASSYGRVAYTEAFF
TGTGCCAGCAGTTACGGCCGGGTGGCGTACACTGAAGCTTTCTTT
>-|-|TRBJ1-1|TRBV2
CASSTPGGFF
TGTGCCAGCAGCACCCCCGGGGGCTTCTTT
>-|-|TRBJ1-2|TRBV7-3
CASSSGRRTANYGYTF
TGTGCCAGCAGCTCGGGTCGGCGAACGGCTAACTATGGCTACACCTTC
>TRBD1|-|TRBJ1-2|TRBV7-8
CASSSGQGVGGYTF
TGTGCCAGCAGCTCGGGACAGGGGGTCGGTGGCTACACCTTC
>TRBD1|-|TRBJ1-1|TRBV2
CASSEQGATEAFF
TGTGCCAGCAGTGAACAGGGGGCGACTGAAGCTTTCTTT
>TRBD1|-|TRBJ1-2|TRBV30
CAWSATSTETGFHGYTF
TGTGCCTGGAGTGCCACCAGCACCGAGACAGGGTTTCATGGCTACACCTTC